These 22 T cell receptor beta chains share one sample of origin, sequenced in a study of CD8+ T cells in alopecia areata. Treatment noted: oral pan-JAK inhibitor, 5-10 mg twice daily. The sequencing template was cDNA reverse transcribed from extracted RNA. Profiling relied on immunoSEQ multiplex PCR, and the TCRdb table lists in-frame clones only, not all of them. The data hold about 200,000 clones, with around two fifths observed a single time. Sequences were derived from CD4+ T cells sorted from blood, sampled at week 34, from a patient treated with tofacitinib. Every receptor here comes from a human donor with alopecia areata.

V is TRBV10-3 and J is TRBJ1-4; tentatively, D is TRBD1 (5 bases). The CDR3 totals 14 residues. V was cut by 3 bases and J by 6 bases, with 11 bases left in between. CDR1 ENHRY and CDR2 SYGVKD come from the germline V gene. The CDR3 coding sequence is TGTGCCATCAGTGACCCGGGAGGGGATGAAAAACTGTTTTTT. It encodes CAISDPGGDEKLFF.

The chain has TRBV9 and TRBJ1-2; 7 bases match TRBD1. The length of the CDR3 is 15 residues. Germline V gene lookup returns CDR1 SGDLS and CDR2 YYNGEE. Trimming cost V 4 bases and J 3 bases; bases outside gene matches: 9. The CDR3 here is CASSRRFDRDYGYTF. Written as DNA, the CDR3 is TGTGCCAGCAGCCGAAGATTTGACAGGGACTATGGCTACACCTTC.

The rearrangement links TRBV7-2 to TRBJ2-1; 14 nucleotides agree with TRBD2. The CDR3 is 15 residues long. CDR1 and CDR2 (germline): SGHTA, FQGNSA. V shed 7 bases and J 6 bases; nucleotides not matched to a gene: 5. In nucleotides, the CDR3 is TGTGCCAGCAACCCCGGACTAGCGGGGGGCAATGAGCAGTTCTTC. This codes for CASNPGLAGGNEQFF.

This clone was picked up a small number of times. The chain couples TRBV5-6 to TRBJ2-4, with D perhaps TRBD1 (6 bases). V was cut by 2 bases and J by 8 bases, with 14 bases left in between. CDR3 size: 14 residues. The germline V gene has CDR1 SGHDT and CDR2 YYEEEE. The CDR3 loop is CASSLPGDLDIQYF. The CDR3 coding sequence is TGTGCCAGCAGCTTACCAGGGGACCTAGACATTCAGTACTTC.

The rearrangement links TRBV5-1 to TRBJ1-2; D unresolved. From germline, CDR1 is SGHRS and CDR2 YFSETQ. The V and J ends lost 2 bases and 5 bases respectively, with 4 bases between them. The CDR3 runs 11 residues. For the CDR3, the DNA is TGCGCCAGCAGCTTCGATTATGGCTACACCTTC. The encoded protein is CASSFDYGYTF.

This clone showed up just a few times. The V call is TRBV7-6, the J call TRBJ2-1, with 9 bases lining up with TRBD1. This CDR3 is 15 amino acids long. J gave up 8 bases and V 2 bases, and 7 bases lay outside the gene matches. The V gene's germline CDR1 is SGHVS and CDR2 FNYEAQ. CDR3 nucleotides: TGTGCCAGCAGCTTACAGGACAGGGGAAGGGATGAGCAGTTCTTC. This codes for CASSLQDRGRDEQFF.

This clone has just a few counts. The V gene is TRBV4-1, the J gene TRBJ2-5; D remains unclear. This CDR3 region has 16 residues. V lost 0 bases to trimming and J lost 2 bases, with 13 bases between them. CDR1 is MGHRA and CDR2 is YSYEKL in the germline V gene. The CDR3 nucleotides are TGCGCCAGCAGCCAAGATCAGCGACCCTTACAAGAGACCCAGTACTTC. Protein sequence: CASSQDQRPLQETQYF.

This clone was observed a few times. The chain employs TRBV14 and TRBJ2-7, with 11 bases lining up with TRBD2. The V gene end was trimmed by 7 bases and the J gene end by 3 bases; junction bases not matched to a gene: 29. This CDR3 has 22 residues. The V gene's germline CDR1 is SGHDN and CDR2 FVKESK. The CDR3 is CASTPLLAPLGGSGRAFYEQYF. CDR3 DNA: TGTGCCAGCACCCCGTTATTAGCCCCTCTTGGGGGTAGCGGGAGGGCCTTCTACGAGCAGTACTTC.

In this sample, this clone turned up a few times. The V call is TRBV29-1, the J call TRBJ1-2; tentative D call: TRBD1 (5 bases). This CDR3 is built from 13 residues. Looked up from germline, CDR1 is SQVTM and CDR2 is ANQGSEA. The germline V and J ends were trimmed by 2 bases and 5 bases, with 12 bases remaining between them. Here the CDR3 DNA reads TGCAGCGTTGAATTGGGGCGGTCATATGGCTACACCTTC. This sequence encodes CSVELGRSYGYTF.

The chain links TRBV7-2 to TRBJ1-1; TRBD1 matches at 8 bases. This CDR3 contains 14 residues. J was trimmed by 4 bases and V by 8 bases; bases with no gene match: 9. Germline assignment: CDR1 SGHTA and CDR2 FQGNSA. The CDR3 loop reads CASVQGAAGTEAFF. The CDR3, as DNA: TGTGCCAGCGTCCAGGGGGCGGCGGGCACTGAAGCTTTCTTT.

This chain connects TRBV7-9 to TRBJ2-1; D unclear. V was cut by 5 bases and J by 8 bases, with 13 bases left in between. Germline V gene lookup returns CDR1 SEHNR and CDR2 FQNEAQ (reference sequence). The CDR3 contains 13 residues. The CDR3 spells CASSRGPAHEQFF. CDR3 in DNA: TGTGCCAGCAGCCGCGGACCGGCACATGAGCAGTTCTTC.

V and J are TRBV6-1 and TRBJ2-7, with TRBD1 identical over 8 bases. Germline V gene data show CDR1 as MNHNS and CDR2 as SASEGT. The CDR3 totals 14 residues. With 5 bases clipped from V and 10 bases from J, the junction kept 13 bases outside the gene matches. The CDR3 bases are TGTGCCAGCAGTCAAGAGACAGGGGCCGGTTTCCAGTACTTC. This sequence encodes CASSQETGAGFQYF.

The V gene is TRBV7-9, the J gene TRBJ2-7, with D possibly TRBD1 on 6 matching bases. The CDR3 covers 14 residues. Germline CDR1 reads SEHNR; CDR2 reads FQNEAQ (reference sequence). V dropped 0 bases and J dropped 5 bases, with 11 bases sitting between them. CDR3 coding DNA: TGTGCCAGCAGCTTAGCAGGACAGCGGAACGAGCAGTACTTC. Its protein product is CASSLAGQRNEQYF. Looking up the rest from reference TRBV7-9 and TRBJ2-7 gives the full variable domain: DTGVSQNPRHKITKRGQNVTFRCDPISEHNRLYWYRQTLGQGPEFLTYFQNEAQLEKSRLLSDRFSAERPKGSFSTLEIQRTEQGDSAMYLCASSLAGQRNEQYFGPGTRLTVT.

This clone was observed a handful of times. This chain uses TRBV9 with TRBJ1-2; TRBD1 aligns across 9 bases. The CDR3 has 13 residues. Germline lookup yields CDR1 SGDLS and CDR2 YYNGEE. Trimming took 4 bases from V and 8 from J; bases not matched to a gene: 6. DNA for the CDR3: TGTGCCAGCAGCCTCTCGGGACAGGGCGGCTACACCTTC. Translation: CASSLSGQGGYTF.

This clone turned up a few times. V usage is TRBV29-1 and J usage is TRBJ2-7, with D hard to call. V lost 4 bases, J lost 2 bases, and 9 bases lay in between. Germline V gives CDR1 SQVTM, CDR2 ANQGSEA. CDR3 length equals 12 residues. CDR3 DNA sequence: TGCAGCGTTGCCTCGGCGGCCTACGAGCAGTACTTC. Translating it yields CSVASAAYEQYF.

This clone turned up a few times. V is TRBV5-1 and J is TRBJ2-7; D ambiguous. Germline CDR1 and CDR2: SGHRS and YFSETQ. This CDR3 region has 14 residues. V dropped 1 base and J dropped 3 bases, with 11 bases sitting between them. CDR3 in DNA: TGCGCCAGCAGCTTGTCTGAACCTAACTACGAGCAGTACTTC. Protein sequence: CASSLSEPNYEQYF.

The chain joins TRBV5-1 to TRBJ2-1, with D hard to call. In germline, CDR1 is SGHRS, CDR2 YFSETQ. CDR3 length equals 14 residues. The V gene lost 3 bases and the J gene lost 7 bases, with 14 bases spanning the gap. The CDR3: CASSSASVQNEQFF. CDR3 nucleotide sequence: TGCGCCAGCAGCTCCGCCAGCGTTCAGAATGAGCAGTTCTTC.

The chain employs TRBV6-5 and TRBJ2-2, with TRBD1 identical over 9 bases. The CDR3 length is 15 residues. Losses at the gene ends were 6 bases for V and 6 bases for J; bases not matched to a gene: 8. CDR1 is MNHEY, CDR2 SVGAGI, per germline. CDR3: CASSLGQGLAGELFF. The CDR3 coding sequence is TGTGCCAGCAGCCTCGGACAGGGGTTGGCCGGGGAGCTGTTTTTT.

This rearrangement joins TRBV18 to TRBJ2-5; D gene unclear. From germline, CDR1 is KGHSH and CDR2 LQKENI. The CDR3 extends over 17 amino acids. V was clipped by 3 bases and J by 0 bases, with 17 bases between them. CDR3 nucleotide sequence: TGTGCCAGCTCACCCCCCAACGGCGCAGATTACCAAGAGACCCAGTACTTC. Translation: CASSPPNGADYQETQYF.

The chain is built from TRBV5-1 and TRBJ2-2; TRBD1 might be the D (5 bases). This CDR3 comprises 15 residues. Germline-derived CDR1 and CDR2 are SGHRS and YFSETQ. V lost 4 bases, J lost 10 bases, and 20 bases lay in between. Here the CDR3 reads CASSSLVQNGAELFF. The CDR3 DNA sequence: TGCGCCAGCAGCAGCTTGGTGCAGAATGGGGCGGAGCTGTTTTTT.

The genes are TRBV13 and TRBJ1-4; TRBD1 is a possible D gene (6 bases). Trimming pared 7 bases from V and 10 bases from J, leaving 16 bases between. The germline V gene has CDR1 PRHDT and CDR2 FYEKMQ (reference sequence). The CDR3 has 13 residues. CDR3 sequence (DNA): TGTGCCAGCACCAGGGGCACGGGGGGAAAACTGTTTTTT. Translation gives CASTRGTGGKLFF.

CDR3 residues: CASSLGGQILAYYGYTF. DNA of the CDR3: TGTGCCAGCAGCCTAGGTGGACAGATTCTAGCCTATTATGGCTACACCTTC. The rearrangement joins TRBV5-6 to TRBJ1-2; D might be TRBD1 (6 bases). Germline CDR1 SGHDT, CDR2 YYEEEE. V dropped 4 bases and J dropped 5 bases, with 24 bases sitting between them. The CDR3 spans 17 residues.